Sequencing of this T cell receptor beta chain was carried out in a study of CD8+ T cells in alopecia areata. Across the study: Tofacitinib administration to treated patients was oral, at 5 to 10 mg twice daily. Study-level findings and limits: A great number of expanded lesional clones endured in scalp and blood during tofacitinib. Administration of tofacitinib significantly diminished scalp clonality and expanded CD8+ clones within the top 100. Resident alphabeta T-cell populations of normal skin are likewise subject to sequencing in scalp samples.

Regarding treatment: oral pan-JAK inhibitor, 5-10 mg twice daily. Extracted from the samples, RNA was reverse transcribed into cDNA to serve as the sequencing template. Measured with immunoSEQ multiplex PCR; TCRdb has only the in-frame clones, and not every one. The sample has fewer than 110,000 clones, 55% to 70% seen once. V trimming: 0 bases; J trimming: 4 bases; junction bases outside the gene matches: 4. Germline values: CDR1 KGHSH, CDR2 LQKENI. The CDR3 length is 16 residues. This clone is deemed medium-sized. Its cognate antigen is unknown. This chain connects TRBV18 to TRBJ2-2, with TRBD1 identical over 8 bases. The sequencing used CD8+ T cells sorted from blood, collected between weeks 55 and 65, from a patient treated with tofacitinib. This TCR came from a human donor with alopecia areata. The CDR3 is CASSPPDRAFTGELFF. In DNA form, the CDR3 reads TGTGCCAGCTCACCACCGGACAGGGCCTTCACCGGGGAGCTGTTTTTT.